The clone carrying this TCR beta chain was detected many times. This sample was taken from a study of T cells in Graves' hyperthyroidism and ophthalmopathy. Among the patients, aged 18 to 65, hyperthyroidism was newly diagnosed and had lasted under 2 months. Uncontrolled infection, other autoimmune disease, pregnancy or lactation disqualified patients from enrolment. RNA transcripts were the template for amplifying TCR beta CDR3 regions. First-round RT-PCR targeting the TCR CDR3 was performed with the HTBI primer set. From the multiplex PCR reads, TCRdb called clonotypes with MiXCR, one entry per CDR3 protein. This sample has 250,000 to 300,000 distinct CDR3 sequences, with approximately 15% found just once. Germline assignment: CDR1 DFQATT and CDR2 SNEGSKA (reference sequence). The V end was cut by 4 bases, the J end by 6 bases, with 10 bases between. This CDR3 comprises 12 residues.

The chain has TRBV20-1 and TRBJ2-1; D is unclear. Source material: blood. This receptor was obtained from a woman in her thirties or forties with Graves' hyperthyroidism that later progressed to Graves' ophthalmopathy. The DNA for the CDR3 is TGCAGTGCTATTCCGGGTCGCAATGAGCAGTTCTTC. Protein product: CSAIPGRNEQFF.